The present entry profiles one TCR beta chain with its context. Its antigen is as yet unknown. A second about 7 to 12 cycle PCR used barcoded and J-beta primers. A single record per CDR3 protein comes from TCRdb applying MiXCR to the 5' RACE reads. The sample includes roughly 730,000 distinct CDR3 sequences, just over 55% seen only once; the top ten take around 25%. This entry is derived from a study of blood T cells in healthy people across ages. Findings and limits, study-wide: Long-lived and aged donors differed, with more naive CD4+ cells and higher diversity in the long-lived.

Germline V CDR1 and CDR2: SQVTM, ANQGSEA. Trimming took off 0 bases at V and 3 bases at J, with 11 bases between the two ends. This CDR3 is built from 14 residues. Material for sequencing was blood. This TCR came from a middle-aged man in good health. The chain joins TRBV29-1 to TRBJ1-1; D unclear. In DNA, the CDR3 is TGCAGCGTTGAAGATCCGGCGTTTTACACTGAAGCTTTCTTT. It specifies CSVEDPAFYTEAFF.